Listed below are T cell receptor beta chains from one sample, sequenced in a study of spatial heterogeneity in lung cancer. TCRdb reprocessed the 5' RACE reads via MiXCR and lists one record per CDR3 protein. This repertoire shows over 75,000 distinct CDR3 sequences, approximately 20% found once; its top ten account for roughly 6.2%. This specimen consisted of PBMCs, obtained at surgery. These receptors all stem from a male donor with early-stage non-small cell lung cancer. CDR3s include the opening cysteine and the closing phenylalanine or tryptophan. A D gene is named only where the DNA matches it firmly. Not all rows give a size; the values are once, few, many and, for expanded clones, a class.

clone size: NA; D gene: TRBD1; J gene: TRBJ1-1; V gene: TRBV5-5; CDR3 protein: CGTGATPNTEAFF; CDR3 DNA: TGCGGGACAGGGGCGACACCGAACACTGAAGCTTTCTTT
clone size: few; D gene: TRBD1; J gene: TRBJ1-1; V gene: TRBV9; CDR3 protein: CASSVAQGGVPEAFF; CDR3 DNA: TGTGCCAGCAGCGTAGCTCAAGGGGGCGTCCCTGAAGCTTTCTTT
clone size: NA; D gene: NA; J gene: TRBJ2-7; V gene: TRBV6-1; CDR3 protein: CASSGDTRREQYF; CDR3 DNA: TGTGCCAGCAGTGGGGACACGCGACGCGAGCAGTACTTC
clone size: many; D gene: NA; J gene: TRBJ2-6; V gene: TRBV29-1; CDR3 protein: CSVDGAGANVLTF; CDR3 DNA: TGCAGCGTTGATGGGGCTGGGGCCAACGTCCTGACTTTC
clone size: few; D gene: NA; J gene: TRBJ2-7; V gene: TRBV12-3/TRBV12-4; CDR3 protein: CASSLLGYEQYF; CDR3 DNA: TGTGCCAGCAGTTTACTGGGGTACGAGCAGTACTTC
clone size: few; D gene: NA; J gene: TRBJ2-3; V gene: TRBV6-5; CDR3 protein: CASRESTDTQYF; CDR3 DNA: TGTGCCAGCAGAGAAAGCACAGATACGCAGTATTTT
clone size: many; D gene: NA; J gene: TRBJ1-1; V gene: TRBV6-5; CDR3 protein: CASSYGGMDAFF; CDR3 DNA: TGTGCCAGCAGTTACGGGGGTATGGATGCTTTCTTT
clone size: few; D gene: NA; J gene: TRBJ2-7; V gene: TRBV4-2; CDR3 protein: CASSQDQGEQYF; CDR3 DNA: TGTGCCAGCAGCCAAGATCAGGGGGAGCAGTACTTC
clone size: NA; D gene: TRBD2; J gene: TRBJ2-2; V gene: TRBV30; CDR3 protein: CAWRLAGANTGELFF; CDR3 DNA: TGTGCCTGGAGGTTAGCGGGAGCCAACACCGGGGAGCTGTTTTTT
clone size: NA; D gene: TRBD2; J gene: TRBJ2-3; V gene: TRBV7-1; CDR3 protein: CASSPWGGRADTQYF; CDR3 DNA: TGTGCCAGCAGCCCCTGGGGCGGGAGAGCAGATACGCAGTATTTT
clone size: NA; D gene: NA; J gene: TRBJ1-1; V gene: TRBV6-2/TRBV6-3; CDR3 protein: CASSLTLWDTEAFF; CDR3 DNA: TGTGCCAGCAGTCTTACGCTATGGGACACTGAAGCTTTCTTT
clone size: few; D gene: NA; J gene: TRBJ2-5; V gene: TRBV3-1; CDR3 protein: CASSQPFGRGETQYF; CDR3 DNA: TGTGCCAGCAGCCAACCGTTCGGCAGGGGAGAGACCCAGTACTTC
clone size: once; D gene: NA; J gene: TRBJ1-1; V gene: TRBV29-1; CDR3 protein: CSVEKGGWSEAFF; CDR3 DNA: TGCAGCGTTGAAAAGGGAGGTTGGTCTGAAGCTTTCTTT
clone size: once; D gene: NA; J gene: TRBJ2-4; V gene: TRBV6-2/TRBV6-3; CDR3 protein: CASEGELAKNIQYF; CDR3 DNA: TGTGCCAGCGAAGGGGAGTTAGCCAAAAACATTCAGTACTTC
clone size: NA; D gene: NA; J gene: TRBJ2-1; V gene: TRBV7-2; CDR3 protein: CASRQGSSYEQFF; CDR3 DNA: TGTGCCAGCCGCCAGGGCAGCTCCTACGAGCAGTTCTTC
clone size: NA; D gene: TRBD2; J gene: TRBJ2-7; V gene: TRBV15; CDR3 protein: CATSRDKSGGITSYEQYF; CDR3 DNA: TGTGCCACCAGCAGAGATAAGAGCGGGGGGATTACCTCCTACGAGCAGTACTTC
clone size: few; D gene: NA; J gene: TRBJ2-7; V gene: TRBV2; CDR3 protein: CASSENPSRYEQYF; CDR3 DNA: TGTGCCAGCAGTGAGAACCCGTCGCGGTACGAGCAGTACTTC
clone size: many; D gene: TRBD1; J gene: TRBJ2-2; V gene: TRBV5-1; CDR3 protein: CASSTTGDNTGELFF; CDR3 DNA: TGCGCCAGCAGCACCACAGGGGATAACACCGGGGAGCTGTTTTTT